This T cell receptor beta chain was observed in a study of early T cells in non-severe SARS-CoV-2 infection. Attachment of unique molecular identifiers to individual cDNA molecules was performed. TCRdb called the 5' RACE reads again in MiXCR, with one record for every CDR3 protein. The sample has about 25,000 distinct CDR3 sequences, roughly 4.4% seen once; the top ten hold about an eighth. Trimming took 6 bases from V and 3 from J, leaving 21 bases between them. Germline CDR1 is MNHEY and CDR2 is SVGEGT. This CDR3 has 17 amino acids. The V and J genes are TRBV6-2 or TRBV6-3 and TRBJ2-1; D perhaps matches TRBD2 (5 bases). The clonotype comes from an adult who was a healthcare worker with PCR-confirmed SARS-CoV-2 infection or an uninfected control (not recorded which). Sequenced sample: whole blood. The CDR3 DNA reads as TGTGCCAGCAGCAAGTTCCCTTTGGGAGTGCTCTACAATGAGCAGTTCTTC. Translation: CASSKFPLGVLYNEQFF.